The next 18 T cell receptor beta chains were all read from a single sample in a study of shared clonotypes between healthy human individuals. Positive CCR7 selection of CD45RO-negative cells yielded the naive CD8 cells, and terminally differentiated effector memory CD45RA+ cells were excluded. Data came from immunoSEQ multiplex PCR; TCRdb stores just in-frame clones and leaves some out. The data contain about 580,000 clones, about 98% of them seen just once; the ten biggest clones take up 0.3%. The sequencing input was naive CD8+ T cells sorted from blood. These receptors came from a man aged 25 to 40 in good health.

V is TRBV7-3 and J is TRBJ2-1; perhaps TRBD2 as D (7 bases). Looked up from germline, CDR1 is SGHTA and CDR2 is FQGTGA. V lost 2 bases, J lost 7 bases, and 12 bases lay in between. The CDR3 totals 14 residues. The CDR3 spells CASSLLGRGNEQFF. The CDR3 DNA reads TGTGCCAGCAGCTTACTTGGGAGGGGGAATGAGCAGTTCTTC.

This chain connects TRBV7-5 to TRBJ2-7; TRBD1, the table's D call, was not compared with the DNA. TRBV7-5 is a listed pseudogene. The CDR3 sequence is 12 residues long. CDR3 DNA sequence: TGTGCCAGAAGCTTACCTGGCCGCGAGCAGTACTTC. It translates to CARSLPGREQYF.

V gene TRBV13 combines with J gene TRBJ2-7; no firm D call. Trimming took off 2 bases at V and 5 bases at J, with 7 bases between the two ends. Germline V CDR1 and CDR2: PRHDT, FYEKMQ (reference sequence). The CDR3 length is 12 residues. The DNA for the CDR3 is TGTGCCAGCAGCTTATCGGCCGACGAGCAGTACTTC. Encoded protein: CASSLSADEQYF. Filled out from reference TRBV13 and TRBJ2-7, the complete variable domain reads AAGVIQSPRHLIKEKRETATLKCYPIPRHDTVYWYQQGPGQDPQFLISFYEKMQSDKGSIPDRFSAQQFSDYHSELNMSSLELGDSALYFCASSLSADEQYFGPGTRLTVT.

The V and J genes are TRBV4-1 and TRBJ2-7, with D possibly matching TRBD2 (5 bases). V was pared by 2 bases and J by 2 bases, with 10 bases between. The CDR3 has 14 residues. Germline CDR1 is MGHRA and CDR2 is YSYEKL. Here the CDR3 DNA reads TGCGCCAGCAGCCAAACTAGGTCCCCCTACGAGCAGTACTTC. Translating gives CASSQTRSPYEQYF.

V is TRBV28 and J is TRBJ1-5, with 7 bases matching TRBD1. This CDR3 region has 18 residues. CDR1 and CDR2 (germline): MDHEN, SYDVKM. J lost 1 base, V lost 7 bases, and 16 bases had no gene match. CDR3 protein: CASILDPGQTLSNQPQHF. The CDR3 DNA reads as TGTGCCAGCATCCTAGATCCGGGACAGACTTTAAGCAATCAGCCCCAGCATTTT.

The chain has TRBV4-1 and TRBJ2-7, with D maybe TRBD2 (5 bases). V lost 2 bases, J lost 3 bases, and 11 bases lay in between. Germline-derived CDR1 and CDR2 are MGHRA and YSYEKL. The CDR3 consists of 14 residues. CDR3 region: CASSQIGRGYEQYF. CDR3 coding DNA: TGCGCCAGCAGCCAAATAGGACGGGGCTACGAGCAGTACTTC.

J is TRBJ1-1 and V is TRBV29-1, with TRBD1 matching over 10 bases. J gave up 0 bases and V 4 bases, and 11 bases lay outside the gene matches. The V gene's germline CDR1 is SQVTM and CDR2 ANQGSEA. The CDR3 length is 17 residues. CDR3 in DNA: TGCAGCGTTGTACCCGGGACAGGGGAGCCCATGAACACTGAAGCTTTCTTT. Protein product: CSVVPGTGEPMNTEAFF.

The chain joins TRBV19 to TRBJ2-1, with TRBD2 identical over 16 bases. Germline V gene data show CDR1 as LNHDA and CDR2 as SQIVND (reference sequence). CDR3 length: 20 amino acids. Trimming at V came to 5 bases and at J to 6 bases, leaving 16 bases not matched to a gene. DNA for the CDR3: TGTGCCAGTAGTCCCGGGACTAGCGGGAGGGCCCCGGCCTTTAGCAATGAGCAGTTCTTC. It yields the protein CASSPGTSGRAPAFSNEQFF.

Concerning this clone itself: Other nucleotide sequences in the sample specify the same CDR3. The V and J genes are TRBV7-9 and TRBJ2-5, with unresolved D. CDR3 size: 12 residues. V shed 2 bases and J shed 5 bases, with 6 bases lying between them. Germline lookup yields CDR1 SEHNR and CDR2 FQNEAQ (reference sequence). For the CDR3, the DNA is TGTGCCAGCAGCTTATCCGGGGAGACCCAGTACTTC. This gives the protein CASSLSGETQYF.

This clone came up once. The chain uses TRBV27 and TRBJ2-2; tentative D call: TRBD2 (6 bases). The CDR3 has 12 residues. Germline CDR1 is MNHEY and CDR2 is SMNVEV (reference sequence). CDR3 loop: CASGSNTGELFF. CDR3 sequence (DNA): TGTGCTTCCGGGAGTAACACCGGGGAGCTGTTTTTT.

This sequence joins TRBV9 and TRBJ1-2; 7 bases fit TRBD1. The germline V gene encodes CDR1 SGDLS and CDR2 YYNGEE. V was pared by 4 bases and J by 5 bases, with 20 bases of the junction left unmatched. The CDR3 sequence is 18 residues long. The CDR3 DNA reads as TGTGCCAGCAGCCCCTGGGACAGCGGGTCGATGACCCGTTATGGCTACACCTTC. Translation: CASSPWDSGSMTRYGYTF.

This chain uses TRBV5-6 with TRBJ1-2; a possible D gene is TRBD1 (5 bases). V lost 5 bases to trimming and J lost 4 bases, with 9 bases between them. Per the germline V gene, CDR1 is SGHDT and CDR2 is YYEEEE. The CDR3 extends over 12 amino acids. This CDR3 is CASSSGTYGYTF. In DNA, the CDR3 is TGTGCCAGCAGTTCAGGGACCTATGGCTACACCTTC.

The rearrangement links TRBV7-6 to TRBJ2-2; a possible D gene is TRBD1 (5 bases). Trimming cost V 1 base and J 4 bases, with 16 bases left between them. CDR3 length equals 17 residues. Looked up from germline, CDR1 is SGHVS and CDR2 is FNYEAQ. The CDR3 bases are TGTGCCAGCAGCTTAGGGGGCAGCCTGGCTGTCACCGGGGAGCTGTTTTTT. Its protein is CASSLGGSLAVTGELFF. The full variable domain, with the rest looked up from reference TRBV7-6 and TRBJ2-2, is GAGVSQSPRYKVTKRGQDVALRCDPISGHVSLYWYRQALGQGPEFLTYFNYEAQQDKSGLPNDRFSAERPEGSISTLTIQRTEQRDSAMYRCASSLGGSLAVTGELFFGEGSRLTVL.

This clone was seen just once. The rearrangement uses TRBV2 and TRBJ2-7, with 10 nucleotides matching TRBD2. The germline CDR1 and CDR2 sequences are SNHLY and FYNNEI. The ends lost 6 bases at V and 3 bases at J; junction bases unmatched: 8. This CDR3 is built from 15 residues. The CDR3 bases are TGTGCCAGCAGGGAACTAGCGGGACCTAACTACGAGCAGTACTTC. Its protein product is CASRELAGPNYEQYF. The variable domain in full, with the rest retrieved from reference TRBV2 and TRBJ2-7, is EPEVTQTPSHQVTQMGQEVILRCVPISNHLYFYWYRQILGQKVEFLVSFYNNEISEKSEIFDDQFSVERPDGSNFTLKIRSTKLEDSAMYFCASRELAGPNYEQYFGPGTRLTVT.

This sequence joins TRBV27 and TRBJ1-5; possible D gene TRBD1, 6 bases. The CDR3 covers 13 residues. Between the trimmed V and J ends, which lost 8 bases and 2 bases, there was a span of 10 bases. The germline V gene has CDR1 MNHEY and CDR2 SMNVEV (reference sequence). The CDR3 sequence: CASGRQGNQPQHF. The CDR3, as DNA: TGTGCCAGCGGCAGACAGGGCAATCAGCCCCAGCATTTT.

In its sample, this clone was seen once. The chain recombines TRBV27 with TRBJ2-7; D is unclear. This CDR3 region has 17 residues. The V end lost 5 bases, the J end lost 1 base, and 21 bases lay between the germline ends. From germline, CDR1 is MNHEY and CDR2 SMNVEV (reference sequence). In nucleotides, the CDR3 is TGTGCCAGCAGTCGCTCAATAACCGGGCGAAGGTCCTACGAGCAGTACTTC. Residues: CASSRSITGRRSYEQYF.

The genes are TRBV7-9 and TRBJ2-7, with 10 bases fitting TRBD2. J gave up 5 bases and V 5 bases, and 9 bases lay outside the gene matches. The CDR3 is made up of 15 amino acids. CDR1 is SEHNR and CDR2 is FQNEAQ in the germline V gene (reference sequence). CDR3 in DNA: TGTGCCAGCAGCCACCCGGGACTAGCGATTAACGAGCAGTACTTC. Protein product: CASSHPGLAINEQYF.

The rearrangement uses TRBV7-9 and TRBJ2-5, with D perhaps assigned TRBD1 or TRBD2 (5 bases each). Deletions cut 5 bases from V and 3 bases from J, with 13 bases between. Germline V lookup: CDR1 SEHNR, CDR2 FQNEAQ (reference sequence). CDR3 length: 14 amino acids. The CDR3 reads CASSASGTEETQYF. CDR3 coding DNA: TGTGCCAGCAGCGCTTCCGGGACGGAAGAGACCCAGTACTTC.